The rows below give T cell receptor beta chains drawn from one sample of a study of T cells in Graves' hyperthyroidism and ophthalmopathy. TCRdb passed the multiplex PCR reads through MiXCR, listing each CDR3 protein once. The sample holds fewer than 650,000 distinct CDR3 sequences, about 14% seen once. The sample comprised blood. These receptors were collected from a woman aged 35 to 49 with Graves' ophthalmopathy. CDR3s leave out the opening cysteine and the closing phenylalanine or tryptophan. Fields, in order: V gene, CDR3 protein.

v_call: TRBV30; cdr3_aa: AWSPTGELF
v_call: TRBV9; cdr3_aa: ASSPQAANTEAF
v_call: TRBV5-1; cdr3_aa: ASSSTGTAETQY
v_call: TRBV3-1; cdr3_aa: ASSQGPGIEAF
v_call: TRBV6-1; cdr3_aa: ASSGTGISNQPQH
v_call: TRBV19; cdr3_aa: ASRNTGTGGYEQY
v_call: TRBV5-1; cdr3_aa: ASSFPGPEAF
v_call: TRBV11-1; cdr3_aa: ASSWPSSQLGSYEQY
v_call: TRBV7-8; cdr3_aa: ASSPLTGPLAKNIQY
v_call: TRBV20-1; cdr3_aa: SARLGGTDTEAF
v_call: TRBV29-1; cdr3_aa: SSSTANTEAF
v_call: TRBV20-1; cdr3_aa: SAPGLNYGYT
v_call: TRBV9; cdr3_aa: ASSVGGIDVYEQY
v_call: TRBV28; cdr3_aa: ASRTRDRGYMNTEAF
v_call: TRBV20-1; cdr3_aa: SAKRGSSYEQY
v_call: TRBV7-8; cdr3_aa: ASSPGLIIRTNTGELF
v_call: TRBV2; cdr3_aa: ASGGHRNTIY
v_call: TRBV12-3/TRBV12-4; cdr3_aa: ASRLTGSSYEQY
v_call: TRBV18; cdr3_aa: ASSPTRDKAPGGEAF
v_call: TRBV11-1; cdr3_aa: ASSLGPGGFTGELF
v_call: TRBV6-2/TRBV6-3; cdr3_aa: ASSSDRVYGYT
v_call: TRBV20-1; cdr3_aa: SASLQGRRYEQY
v_call: TRBV19; cdr3_aa: ASRQYGISGNTIY
v_call: TRBV28; cdr3_aa: ASSESGRAPYEQY
v_call: TRBV12-3/TRBV12-4; cdr3_aa: ASSRDIAYEQY
v_call: TRBV12-3/TRBV12-4; cdr3_aa: ASSTSGRRYEQY
v_call: TRBV19; cdr3_aa: ASSIAMAYEQY
v_call: TRBV28; cdr3_aa: ASSSTGGTGGAWGY
v_call: TRBV20-1; cdr3_aa: SASLSAGERHQPQH
v_call: TRBV7-2; cdr3_aa: ASTHGGLAGGGETQY
v_call: TRBV20-1; cdr3_aa: SATTSYEQY
v_call: TRBV10-3; cdr3_aa: AIRGPSGSPLH
v_call: TRBV28; cdr3_aa: ASSPTHSSYEQY
v_call: TRBV2; cdr3_aa: ASSDWSSETQY
v_call: TRBV2; cdr3_aa: ASSELGKDTGELF
v_call: TRBV6-1; cdr3_aa: ASSEGTASNQPQH
v_call: TRBV20-1; cdr3_aa: SAQDYLYEQY
v_call: TRBV12-3/TRBV12-4; cdr3_aa: ASRPNLGTAGYT
v_call: TRBV6-5; cdr3_aa: ASSYGGADYGYT
v_call: TRBV7-9; cdr3_aa: ASSLVTGQETQY
v_call: TRBV4-3; cdr3_aa: ASSQDGRTGELF
v_call: TRBV9; cdr3_aa: ASSVEPDRGGNTIY